These 12 T cell receptor beta chains were all obtained from the same sample, sequenced in a study of T cell responses to AZD1222 COVID-19 vaccine. Data came from immunoSEQ multiplex PCR; TCRdb stores just in-frame clones and leaves some out. Of 130,000 or so clones in the sample, approximately 93% were seen once. Sequences were derived from peripheral blood, sampled on day 0 of MenACWY control vaccination. These receptors all come from an adult in good health.

The chain links TRBV3-1 (or the pseudogene TRBV3-2) to TRBJ1-2, with D unclear. Trimming left V 0 bases short and J 8 bases short, with 13 bases between. The CDR3 totals 14 residues. Per the germline V gene, CDR1 is LGHDT and CDR2 is YNNKEL (reference sequence). The CDR3 loop reads CASSQDSRGEGYTF. The CDR3 nucleotides are TGTGCCAGCAGCCAAGATTCTCGTGGGGAAGGCTACACCTTC.

V gene TRBV10-3 combines with J gene TRBJ1-2; tentatively, D is TRBD1 (6 bases). V was shortened by 6 bases and J by 4 bases, with 15 bases between the two germline ends. CDR1 and CDR2 (germline): ENHRY, SYGVKD. The CDR3 contains 14 residues. CDR3 nucleotides: TGTGCCATCAGACTCACCGGGACAACCTATGGCTACACCTTC. Amino acid sequence: CAIRLTGTTYGYTF.

J is TRBJ2-7 and V is TRBV14; TRBD2 is a possible D gene (5 bases). V was trimmed by 4 bases and J by 3 bases, leaving 13 bases between them. The length of the CDR3 is 14 residues. Per the germline V gene, CDR1 is SGHDN and CDR2 is FVKESK. CDR3 bases: TGTGCCAGCAGCCGGGTTGGACTCAGCTACGAGCAGTACTTC. Protein sequence: CASSRVGLSYEQYF. The whole variable domain, remainder taken from reference TRBV14 and TRBJ2-7, is EAGVTQFPSHSVIEKGQTVTLRCDPISGHDNLYWYRRVMGKEIKFLLHFVKESKQDESGMPNNRFLAERTGGTYSTLKVQPAELEDSGVYFCASSRVGLSYEQYFGPGTRLTVT.

The rearrangement joins TRBV5-1 to TRBJ2-7, with D tentatively TRBD2 (7 bases). CDR3 length: 16 amino acids. Trimming shortened V by 2 bases and J by 0 bases, and 15 bases separated the two germline ends. The V gene's germline CDR1 is SGHRS and CDR2 YFSETQ. The CDR3 loop is CASSLVAGALSYEQYF. In nucleotides, the CDR3 is TGCGCCAGCAGCTTAGTTGCGGGGGCCCTCTCCTACGAGCAGTACTTC.

The gene calls are TRBV6-5 and TRBJ1-1, with D unresolved. V was cut by 4 bases and J by 2 bases, with 14 bases left in between. The CDR3 sequence is 15 residues long. The germline V gene has CDR1 MNHEY and CDR2 SVGAGI. The CDR3 sequence: CASSFASPLNTEAFF. The DNA for the CDR3 is TGTGCCAGCAGTTTCGCGTCCCCTCTTAACACTGAAGCTTTCTTT.

This clone was counted once. V is TRBV6-5 and J is TRBJ2-2; 9 bases agree with TRBD2. The CDR3 length is 16 residues. Unmatched junction bases numbered 7, after V lost 2 bases and J lost 6 bases. CDR1 MNHEY and CDR2 SVGAGI come from the germline V gene. This chain's CDR3 is CASSYRAGGSAGELFF. The DNA for the CDR3 is TGTGCCAGCAGTTACCGGGCGGGGGGGAGTGCCGGGGAGCTGTTTTTT.

This clone has just one count. The rearrangement uses TRBV6-5 and TRBJ2-2; tentative D call: TRBD1 (5 bases). V was trimmed by 6 bases and J by 3 bases, leaving 8 bases between them. Per the germline V gene, CDR1 is MNHEY and CDR2 is SVGAGI. The CDR3 is 13 amino acids. The CDR3 coding sequence is TGTGCCAGCAGCCCCAGGGACACCGGGGAGCTGTTTTTT. Translation gives CASSPRDTGELFF.

The CDR3 DNA sequence: TGTGCCAGCAGTGAGACTAGCGGGGGACAGGGAGATACGCAGTATTTT. It translates to CASSETSGGQGDTQYF. This rearrangement joins TRBV6-1 to TRBJ2-3; 12 bases match TRBD2. The V segment lost 3 bases and the J segment 5 bases; nucleotides outside the gene matches: 6. The germline V gene has CDR1 MNHNS and CDR2 SASEGT. This CDR3 is 16 amino acids long.

The V gene is TRBV5-4, the J gene TRBJ1-1; D remains ambiguous. The V end was cut by 1 base, the J end by 4 bases, with 8 bases between. There are 13 residues in the CDR3. Germline V gene lookup returns CDR1 SGHNT and CDR2 YYREEE (reference sequence). The CDR3 reads CASSLSVGTEAFF. CDR3 sequence (DNA): TGTGCCAGCAGCTTGTCTGTGGGCACTGAAGCTTTCTTT.

The chain recombines TRBV5-4 with TRBJ1-2; no definite D call. Germline CDR1 is SGHNT and CDR2 is YYREEE (reference sequence). This CDR3 spans 15 amino acids. Between the trimmed V and J ends, which lost 0 bases and 5 bases, there was a span of 14 bases. The CDR3 sequence: CASSLAGARTYGYTF. DNA of the CDR3: TGTGCCAGCAGCTTGGCAGGAGCGAGGACTTATGGCTACACCTTC. The variable domain in full, with the rest retrieved from reference TRBV5-4 and TRBJ1-2, is ETGVTQSPTHLIKTRGQQVTLRCSSQSGHNTVSWYQQALGQGPQFIFQYYREEENGRGNFPPRFSGLQFPNYSSELNVNALELDDSALYLCASSLAGARTYGYTFGSGTRLTVV.

This chain uses TRBV2 with TRBJ2-4; 7 bases match TRBD2. The CDR3 spans 16 residues. Germline-derived CDR1 and CDR2 are SNHLY and FYNNEI. J gave up 2 bases and V 5 bases, and 9 bases lay outside the gene matches. The chain's CDR3 is CASSRKVGTTKNIQYF. As DNA, the CDR3 is TGTGCCAGCAGTCGAAAAGTAGGGACTACCAAAAACATTCAGTACTTC.

This chain links TRBV6-5 with TRBJ2-7; D gene unclear. In germline, CDR1 is MNHEY, CDR2 SVGAGI. Between the trimmed V and J ends, which lost 5 bases and 3 bases, there was a span of 11 bases. The CDR3 runs to 13 residues. This CDR3 reads CASSTTRNYEQYF. The CDR3 nucleotides are TGTGCCAGCAGTACCACACGAAACTACGAGCAGTACTTC.